This T cell receptor (beta chain) was captured by sequencing in a study of T-cell memory formation after mild COVID-19. Using its own MiXCR run on the 5' RACE reads, TCRdb lists one record per CDR3 protein. In the table there are 5,500 or so distinct CDR3 sequences, around a fifth of which are singletons. The CDR3 has 17 amino acids. Germline-derived CDR1 and CDR2 are LGHNA and YNFKEQ. V shed 4 bases and J 0 bases; nucleotides not matched to a gene: 12. This TCR derives from an adult woman who had mild COVID-19 (a few samples of this study predate the infection). Cell type and time point are not known. The sample taken for sequencing was PBMCs or a T cell subset sorted from them (not recorded which). The V and J genes are TRBV4-2 and TRBJ2-7; TRBD2 agrees at 7 bases. The DNA of the CDR3 is TGTGCCAGCAGCCGGCAGACCGCTAGCGGTAGCTCCTACGAGCAGTACTTC. Its protein is CASSRQTASGSSYEQYF.